This T cell receptor (beta chain) originates from a study of control samples from healthy donors and cancer patients. TCRdb's table, derived via immunoSEQ multiplex PCR, lists solely in-frame clones and lacks some. The sample carries around 80,000 clones, about 89% recorded once. V lost 1 base to trimming and J lost 8 bases, with 8 bases between them. CDR3 length equals 12 residues. Per germline, CDR1 LNHNV and CDR2 YYDKDF (reference sequence). The sequence derives from a man aged 45 to 65 in good health. The chain couples TRBV15 to TRBJ1-2; D gene uncertain. The sample was blood. CDR3 DNA sequence: TGTGCCACCAGCAGAGCCCTCGGGGGCTACACCTTC. Translating it yields CATSRALGGYTF.